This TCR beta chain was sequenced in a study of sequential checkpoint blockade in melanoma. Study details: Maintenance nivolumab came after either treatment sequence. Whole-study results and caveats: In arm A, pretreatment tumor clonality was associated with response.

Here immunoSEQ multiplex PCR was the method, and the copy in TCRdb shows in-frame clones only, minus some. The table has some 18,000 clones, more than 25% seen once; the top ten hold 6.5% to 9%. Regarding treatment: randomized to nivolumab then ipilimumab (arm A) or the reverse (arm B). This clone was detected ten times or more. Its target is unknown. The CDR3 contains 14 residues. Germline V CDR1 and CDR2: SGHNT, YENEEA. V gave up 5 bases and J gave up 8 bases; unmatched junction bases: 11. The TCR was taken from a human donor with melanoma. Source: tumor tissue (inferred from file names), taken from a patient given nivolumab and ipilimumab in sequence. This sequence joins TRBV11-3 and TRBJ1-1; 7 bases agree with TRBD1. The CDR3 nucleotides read TGTGCCAGCAGCCGGGATCCGGGACAGATAGAAGCTTTCTTT. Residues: CASSRDPGQIEAFF. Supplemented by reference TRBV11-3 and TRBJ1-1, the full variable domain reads EAGVVQSPRYKIIEKKQPVAFWCNPISGHNTLYWYLQNLGQGPELLIRYENEEAVDDSQLPKDRFSAERLKGVDSTLKIQPAELGDSAVYLCASSRDPGQIEAFFGQGTRLTVV.